The 23 T cell receptor beta chains listed next were all sequenced from one sample in a study of T cells after yellow fever vaccination (dated by TCRdb to 2018 to 2020). The label giving this sample's treatment or condition can be read as: live attenuated yellow fever vaccine strain. The library was obtained by 5' RACE. The instrument given in TCRdb is Illumina NovaSeq 6000. Through fastp at Q25 and MiXCR, TCRdb rebuilt clones from the public reads, retaining in-frame beta chains. One record per CDR3 amino acid sequence lists the most common genes and DNA. The sample data list roughly 330,000 distinct CDR3 sequences, and roughly 4.3% of these were observed just once. The ten biggest clones cover 20% to 25% of the sample. The sample here was PBMCs, taken 5 days after the yellow fever booster vaccination. The receptor set was obtained from a man aged 18 to 30 who received the YFV17D yellow fever vaccine.

This clonotype was seen repeatedly, ten times or more. This rearrangement joins TRBV7-2 to TRBJ2-1, with 7 nucleotides matching TRBD2. The germline gives CDR1 SGHTA, CDR2 FQGNSA. This CDR3 is 14 amino acids long. J lost 7 bases, V lost 3 bases, and 6 bases had no gene match. The CDR3 loop is CASSFRTSTNEQFF. The CDR3 DNA reads as TGTGCCAGCAGCTTCCGGACTAGTACGAATGAGCAGTTCTTC.

V usage is TRBV28 and J usage is TRBJ2-7, with D perhaps matching TRBD1 or TRBD2 (7 bases each). CDR1 MDHEN and CDR2 SYDVKM come from the germline V gene. This CDR3 has 14 amino acids. V gave up 7 bases and J gave up 7 bases, with 20 bases separating them. The CDR3 coding sequence is TGTGCCAGCACCAAACCAGGGGGGGCGATAGAGCAGTACGTC. It specifies CASTKPGGAIEQYV.

CDR3: CASSLGRFDEQYF. As DNA, the CDR3 is TGCGCCAGCAGCTTGGGGCGGTTTGACGAGCAGTACTTC. The chain combines TRBV5-1 with TRBJ2-7; D not certain. The V gene's germline CDR1 is SGHRS and CDR2 YFSETQ. The CDR3 sequence is 13 residues long. V was clipped by 0 bases and J by 5 bases, with 9 bases between them.

This chain uses TRBV4-1 with TRBJ1-5; possibly TRBD1 for D (5 bases). The CDR3 spans 18 residues. V was clipped by 0 bases and J by 1 base, with 16 bases between them. Per germline, CDR1 MGHRA and CDR2 YSYEKL. CDR3 loop: CASSQDRMGGISNQPQHF. The CDR3 DNA is TGCGCCAGCAGCCAAGATAGGATGGGGGGTATAAGCAATCAGCCCCAGCATTTT.

This clonotype appeared a few times. V gene TRBV25-1 combines with J gene TRBJ1-2; D is uncertain. The V and J ends lost 2 bases and 8 bases respectively, with 12 bases between them. Germline values: CDR1 MGHDK, CDR2 SYGVNS. The CDR3 is 13 amino acids. The CDR3 nucleotides are TGTGCCAGCAGTGAACCACCCGGAGGGGGCTACACCTTC. Translated, it gives CASSEPPGGGYTF.

The sample holds many counts of this clonotype. The genes are TRBV10-3 and TRBJ2-4; D might be TRBD1 or TRBD2, each matching 5 bases. From germline, CDR1 is ENHRY and CDR2 SYGVKD. CDR3 size: 11 residues. V gave up 3 bases and J gave up 13 bases, with 10 bases separating them. The CDR3 DNA reads as TGTGCCATCAGTGAAGGGGAGCCACAGTACTTC. It translates to CAISEGEPQYF.

This clonotype came up many times. As DNA, the CDR3 is TGTGCCAGCAGTTACTCGACCGCGCGGACTAATGAGCAGTTCTTC. Its translation: CASSYSTARTNEQFF. The chain couples TRBV6-5 to TRBJ2-1; possibly TRBD2 for D (5 bases). Germline CDR1 MNHEY, CDR2 SVGAGI. Between the trimmed V and J ends, which lost 0 bases and 7 bases, there was a span of 13 bases. The length of the CDR3 is 15 residues.

The CDR3 region is CASSTFLGGNQPQHF. The CDR3 DNA reads TGTGCCAGCTCTACGTTTTTGGGGGGCAATCAGCCCCAGCATTTT. The chain couples TRBV6-1 to TRBJ1-5, with a tentative D call TRBD1 (5 bases). The ends were cut back, 8 bases at V and 2 bases at J, with 16 bases in the middle. The germline V gene encodes CDR1 MNHNS and CDR2 SASEGT. The CDR3 consists of 15 residues.

The chain is built from TRBV29-1 and TRBJ1-2; TRBD1 is a possible D gene (5 bases). Trimming removed 0 bases from V and 7 bases from J, with 12 bases in between. The CDR3 spans 13 residues. CDR1 SQVTM and CDR2 ANQGSEA come from the germline V gene. The CDR3: CSVEDPGEAGYTF. For the CDR3, the DNA is TGCAGCGTTGAAGATCCGGGGGAGGCTGGCTACACCTTC.

In its sample, this clonotype was seen many times. The V and J genes are TRBV5-1 and TRBJ2-7; 8 bases map to TRBD1. After removal of 3 bases from V and 5 bases from J, the junction contained 7 bases not matched to a gene. This CDR3 has 14 residues. CDR1 is SGHRS and CDR2 is YFSETQ in the germline V gene. The DNA for the CDR3 is TGCGCCAGCAGCTCTGGACAGGGCCAGAACGAGCAGTACTTC. It specifies CASSSGQGQNEQYF. Together with reference TRBV5-1 and TRBJ2-7, the CDR3 gives the full variable domain: KAGVTQTPRYLIKTRGQQVTLSCSPISGHRSVSWYQQTPGQGLQFLFEYFSETQRNKGNFPGRFSGRQFSNSRSEMNVSTLELGDSALYLCASSSGQGQNEQYFGPGTRLTVT.

The chain carries TRBV7-9 and TRBJ1-1; 7 nucleotides agree with TRBD1. Germline values: CDR1 SEHNR, CDR2 FQNEAQ (reference sequence). The CDR3 totals 15 residues. V lost 5 bases and J lost 0; bases outside the gene matches: 6. The CDR3 DNA reads as TGTGCCAGCAGCATAGGGGGCCTCTTGAACACTGAAGCTTTCTTT. Protein sequence: CASSIGGLLNTEAFF.

This clonotype appeared many times. V usage is TRBV11-2 and J usage is TRBJ2-1, with TRBD2 matching over 9 bases. Germline V lookup: CDR1 SGHAT, CDR2 FQNNGV. This CDR3 has 16 amino acids. The trim removed 3 bases at V and 4 bases at J, leaving 7 bases unmatched. As DNA, the CDR3 is TGTGCCAGCAGCTTCCATAGCGGGGGATATTACAATGAGCAGTTCTTC. It translates to CASSFHSGGYYNEQFF.

CDR3 sequence (DNA): TGTGCCAGCAGCTTAGACAGAGAAGATACGCAGTATTTT. Translated, it gives CASSLDREDTQYF. The gene calls are TRBV7-2 and TRBJ2-3, with D unclear. V lost 1 base to trimming and J lost 5 bases, with 7 bases between them. In germline, CDR1 is SGHTA, CDR2 FQGNSA. The CDR3 contains 13 residues. The entire variable domain, with the rest obtained from reference TRBV7-2 and TRBJ2-3, is as follows: GAGVSQSPSNKVTEKGKDVELRCDPISGHTALYWYRQSLGQGLEFLIYFQGNSAPDKSGLPSDRFSAERTGGSVSTLTIQRTQQEDSAVYLCASSLDREDTQYFGPGTRLTVL.

This chain joins TRBV25-1 and TRBJ2-5; perhaps TRBD2 as D (7 bases). Germline CDR1 and CDR2: MGHDK and SYGVNS. V was pared by 1 base and J by 5 bases, with 14 bases between. This CDR3 spans 15 amino acids. The CDR3 spells CASSEFIGGGETQYF. The CDR3 DNA reads TGTGCCAGCAGTGAATTTATAGGGGGGGGTGAGACCCAGTACTTC.

J is TRBJ2-7 and V is TRBV28, with D maybe TRBD2 (5 bases). This CDR3 region has 17 residues. Trimming took off 4 bases at V and 0 bases at J, with 19 bases between the two ends. Germline CDR1 and CDR2: MDHEN and SYDVKM. The CDR3 bases are TGTGCCAGCAGTTCCCCACGACGGCGGGTAAGCTCCTACGAGCAGTACGTC. Translation gives CASSSPRRRVSSYEQYV.

This clonotype came up many times. V is TRBV5-1 and J is TRBJ2-1; D is perhaps TRBD1 (6 bases). CDR1 and CDR2 from the germline V gene are SGHRS and YFSETQ. The CDR3 has 13 residues. V shed 4 bases and J shed 5 bases, with 10 bases lying between them. CDR3 coding DNA: TGCGCCAGCAGCGACAGGACGGACAATGAGCAGTTCTTC. Translated: CASSDRTDNEQFF.

This clonotype was found a few times. This chain connects TRBV10-3 to TRBJ2-7; D unresolved. Germline CDR1 is ENHRY and CDR2 is SYGVKD. This CDR3 is built from 13 residues. Trimming took off 0 bases at V and 3 bases at J, with 6 bases between the two ends. The CDR3 loop is CAISESRNYEQYF. CDR3 DNA: TGTGCCATCAGTGAGTCGAGGAACTACGAGCAGTACTTC.

J is TRBJ1-1 and V is TRBV7-2; 8 bases map to TRBD1. Germline CDR1 and CDR2: SGHTA and FQGNSA. With V trimmed by 4 bases and J by 3 bases, 13 bases remained unmatched. CDR3 length: 17 amino acids. In DNA form, the CDR3 reads TGTGCCAGCAGCTCCCAACGGCGGACAGGGAGGGACACTGAAGCTTTCTTT. Residues: CASSSQRRTGRDTEAFF.

There are many counts of this clonotype. V gene TRBV4-3 combines with J gene TRBJ2-3; D is unclear. Germline V gene data show CDR1 as LGHNA and CDR2 as YSLEER. V lost 1 base, J lost 6 bases, and 5 bases lay in between. The CDR3 contains 12 residues. The CDR3 DNA reads as TGCGCCAGCAGCCAAGCTCGCGATACGCAGTATTTT. Its protein is CASSQARDTQYF.

V usage is TRBV27 and J usage is TRBJ1-5; TRBD1 agrees at 8 bases. Germline-derived CDR1 and CDR2 are MNHEY and SMNVEV (reference sequence). CDR3 length: 15 residues. With 3 bases clipped from V and 4 bases from J, the junction kept 5 bases outside the gene matches. In DNA, the CDR3 is TGTGCCAGCAGTTTTATAGGGACAGGTAATCAGCCCCAGCATTTT. It is translated as CASSFIGTGNQPQHF.

In its sample, this clonotype was seen many times. The chain carries TRBV7-9 and TRBJ1-1, with 7 positions matching TRBD1. Germline lookup yields CDR1 SEHNR and CDR2 FQNEAQ (reference sequence). With 3 bases clipped from V and 5 bases from J, the junction kept 3 bases outside the gene matches. CDR3 length equals 13 residues. CDR3 protein: CASSFETGTEAFF. The DNA for the CDR3 is TGTGCCAGCAGCTTCGAGACAGGGACTGAAGCTTTCTTT.

About this clonotype: This may arise from a read error, as a much more abundant clone is one base away. The chain combines TRBV10-3 with TRBJ2-3; possible D gene TRBD2, 8 bases. This CDR3 has 16 residues. CDR1 and CDR2 (germline): ENHRY, SYGVKD. CDR3 nucleotides: TGTGCCATCAGTGACCCGGACAGGACTAGCACAGATACGCAGTTTTTT. It translates to CAISDPDRTSTDTQFF.

The V call is TRBV29-1, the J call TRBJ1-2; 7 bases align to TRBD1. V lost 6 bases to trimming and J lost 5 bases; unmatched junction nucleotides: 6. Germline V lookup: CDR1 SQVTM, CDR2 ANQGSEA. The CDR3 contains 12 residues. The CDR3 is CSVEQGTYGYTF. The CDR3 region has the DNA TGCAGCGTGGAACAGGGGACTTATGGCTACACCTTC.